What follows are 32 T cell receptor beta chains derived from one specimen sequenced in a study of blood T cells in healthy people across ages. Together with a sample-barcoded 5' primer, a J-beta primer mix was included in a second PCR lasting about 6 to 11 cycles. TCRdb reprocessed the 5' RACE reads via MiXCR and lists one record per CDR3 protein. Found here are over 1,300,000 distinct CDR3 sequences, roughly 59% of them singletons; the top ten hold over 5.5%. The sample taken for sequencing was blood. These receptors all come from a man aged 18 to 30 in good health.

V gene TRBV7-9 combines with J gene TRBJ2-7; weak D call: TRBD1 (6 bases). The CDR3 totals 16 residues. Trimming removed 1 base from V and 0 bases from J, with 13 bases in between. Germline CDR1 is SEHNR and CDR2 is FQNEAQ (reference sequence). The CDR3 loop reads CASSLVQGRRSYEQYF. DNA for the CDR3: TGTGCCAGCAGCTTAGTCCAGGGGAGACGCTCCTACGAGCAGTACTTC.

About this clonotype: This may arise from a read error, as a much more abundant clone is one base away. The chain couples TRBV6-1 to TRBJ2-3, with D perhaps TRBD1 (5 bases). This CDR3 comprises 13 residues. Per germline, CDR1 MNHNS and CDR2 SASEGT. CDR3 nucleotides: TGTGCCAGCAGTGACACCTTCACAGGTACGCAGTATTTT. Its protein is CASSDTFTGTQYF.

This clonotype was picked up one time. The J gene is TRBJ2-5, the V gene TRBV20-1, with D possibly TRBD1 on 6 matching bases. The CDR3 runs to 15 residues. V was pared by 6 bases and J by 2 bases, with 19 bases between. Germline assignment: CDR1 DFQATT and CDR2 SNEGSKA (reference sequence). The CDR3 sequence: CSARNLLTGQETQYF. CDR3 DNA sequence: TGCAGTGCCCGCAACCTCTTGACAGGACAAGAGACCCAGTACTTC.

The rearrangement links TRBV6-1 to TRBJ2-6, with D uncertain. Germline values: CDR1 MNHNS, CDR2 SASEGT. The CDR3 totals 14 residues. Trimming stripped 3 bases from V and 2 bases from J, with 5 bases between. The CDR3 protein is CASSELTGANVLTF. The DNA for the CDR3 is TGTGCCAGCAGTGAGTTAACTGGGGCCAACGTCCTGACTTTC.

This clonotype was seen a few times. CDR3 sequence reads: CSVEPRVGAGDNEQFF. DNA for the CDR3: TGCAGCGTTGAACCCCGGGTAGGGGCAGGAGACAATGAGCAGTTCTTC. The rearrangement links TRBV29-1 to TRBJ2-1, with D perhaps TRBD1 (5 bases). Germline CDR1 reads SQVTM; CDR2 reads ANQGSEA. Trimming left V 2 bases short and J 5 bases short, with 19 bases between. The CDR3 covers 16 residues.

The rearrangement links TRBV25-1 to TRBJ2-1, with 7 positions matching TRBD2. The J segment lost 8 bases and the V segment lost 0 bases, leaving 13 bases of the junction unmatched. The CDR3 spans 17 residues. The germline gives CDR1 MGHDK, CDR2 SYGVNS. Written as DNA, the CDR3 is TGTGCCAGCAGTGAATATCGTCCGGCGGGAGCTAAGGATGAGCAGTTCTTC. Translating gives CASSEYRPAGAKDEQFF.

CDR3 nucleotide sequence: TGTGCCAGCAGCCAACGGTCGTTTGATGGCGGACCCAGCACAGATACGCAGTATTTT. Protein: CASSQRSFDGGPSTDTQYF. The chain links TRBV3-1 to TRBJ2-3; D gene ambiguous. The germline V gene has CDR1 LGHDT and CDR2 YNNKEL (reference sequence). The CDR3 covers 19 residues. The germline V and J ends were trimmed by 2 bases and 0 bases, with 21 bases remaining between them.

V is TRBV20-1 and J is TRBJ2-2; D ambiguous. The V end was cut by 3 bases, the J end by 5 bases, with 7 bases between. From germline, CDR1 is DFQATT and CDR2 SNEGSKA (reference sequence). CDR3 length equals 12 residues. CDR3 in amino acids: CSASMTTGELFF. The CDR3 nucleotides read TGCAGTGCTAGCATGACTACCGGGGAGCTGTTTTTT.

On this clonotype: An end of the junction differs from the germline gene, which may be a read error. The chain has TRBV20-1 and TRBJ1-1; 9 bases map to TRBD1. CDR1 and CDR2 from the germline V gene are DFQATT and SNEGSKA (reference sequence). The CDR3 loop spans 16 amino acids. Written as DNA, the CDR3 is TGCAGTGCTAAAACGACAGGGGGTTCGTGGAACGCTGAAGCTTTCTTT. Translation gives CSAKTTGGSWNAEAFF.

This chain uses TRBV4-3 with TRBJ1-1, with 8 positions matching TRBD1. Germline CDR1 LGHNA, CDR2 YSLEER. This CDR3 comprises 14 residues. Trimming took 5 bases from V and 6 from J; bases not matched to a gene: 8. In DNA, the CDR3 is TGCGCCAGCAGCGGCCACAGGGGGGCTGCTGAAGCTTTCTTT. Residues: CASSGHRGAAEAFF.

The chain combines TRBV5-5 with TRBJ2-7; 9 nucleotides align to TRBD1. The J call may be faulty, since TRBJ2-5 better matches the DNA end. The length of the CDR3 is 15 residues. Germline V gives CDR1 SGHKS, CDR2 YYEKEE (reference sequence). Here the CDR3 DNA reads TGTGCCAGCACCGGGGACAGGGAAGTTTGGGAGACCCAGTACTTC. Translated: CASTGDREVWETQYF.

The CDR3 protein is CSARAGSSGGNEQFF. The CDR3 DNA is TGCAGTGCTAGAGCGGGCTCCAGCGGGGGCAATGAGCAGTTCTTC. The chain employs TRBV20-1 and TRBJ2-1, with 8 bases that match TRBD2. V was clipped by 1 base and J by 6 bases; unmatched bases: 8. CDR3 length: 15 amino acids. CDR1 and CDR2 from the germline V gene are DFQATT and SNEGSKA (reference sequence).

For this clonotype: Its ends do not fully match the called genes, so a read error is possible. This chain uses TRBV4-1 with TRBJ1-6, with 7 bases identical to TRBD1. The CDR3 loop spans 16 amino acids. The germline CDR1 and CDR2 sequences are MGHRA and YSYEKL. The CDR3 DNA is TGCACCAGCAGCCAACAGGGGCGAACTTATAATTCACCCCTCCACTTT. Protein: CTSSQQGRTYNSPLHF.

The rearrangement links TRBV29-1 to TRBJ2-4, with 9 bases that match TRBD1. The J call could be wrong; TRBJ2-7 is a better fit for the DNA end. This CDR3 has 13 residues. Germline V gene data show CDR1 as SQVTM and CDR2 as ANQGSEA. The CDR3 reads CSVRLTGGGEQYF. The CDR3 coding sequence is TGCAGCGTTCGACTCACAGGGGGCGGCGAGCAGTACTTC.

This rearrangement joins TRBV4-1 to TRBJ2-5; 7 bases are shared with TRBD2. CDR1 is MGHRA and CDR2 is YSYEKL in the germline V gene. The CDR3 runs to 15 residues. V trimming: 0 bases; J trimming: 5 bases; junction bases outside the gene matches: 6. CDR3 residues: CASSQDAGDWETQYF. CDR3 nucleotides: TGCGCCAGCAGCCAAGATGCGGGAGATTGGGAGACCCAGTACTTC.

The chain combines TRBV11-2 with TRBJ1-2; no reliable D call. Germline lookup yields CDR1 SGHAT and CDR2 FQNNGV. The germline V and J ends were trimmed by 4 bases and 4 bases, with 19 bases remaining between them. This CDR3 comprises 16 residues. The CDR3 DNA follows: TGTGCCAGCAGCTCCCAGACACGGACGCCTCTCTATGGCTACACCTTC. Amino acid sequence: CASSSQTRTPLYGYTF.

The genes are TRBV25-1 and TRBJ2-1; 9 positions agree with TRBD1. The CDR3 sequence is 16 residues long. V was clipped by 0 bases and J by 4 bases; unmatched bases: 4. The germline gives CDR1 MGHDK, CDR2 SYGVNS. The CDR3 nucleotides read TGTGCCAGCAGTGAATATACAGGGGGCTATTACAATGAGCAGTTCTTC. Translated: CASSEYTGGYYNEQFF.

The rearrangement links TRBV11-2 to TRBJ2-2; 7 bases match TRBD2. Looked up from germline, CDR1 is SGHAT and CDR2 is FQNNGV. V shed 2 bases, J shed 4 bases, and the junction held 10 bases outside the gene matches. The CDR3 covers 17 residues. The CDR3 DNA reads as TGTGCCAGCAGCTTAATAGCGCGGGAGCCTCTCACCGGGGAGCTGTTTTTT. It encodes CASSLIAREPLTGELFF.

At least ten counts were recorded for this clonotype. The chain is built from TRBV6-2 or TRBV6-3 and TRBJ2-7; unclear D gene. CDR3 size: 11 residues. Germline assignment: CDR1 MNHEY and CDR2 SVGEGT. V was trimmed by 2 bases and J by 3 bases, leaving 2 bases between them. The CDR3 protein is CASSYDYEQYF. In DNA, the CDR3 is TGTGCCAGCAGTTACGACTACGAGCAGTACTTC.

This clonotype was seen only a few times. The V and J genes are TRBV6-2 or TRBV6-3 and TRBJ2-3; D is ambiguous. Germline CDR1 is MNHEY and CDR2 is SVGEGT. The CDR3 length is 12 residues. V was trimmed by 7 bases and J by 2 bases, leaving 7 bases between them. The CDR3 loop reads CASMGFTDTQYF. The CDR3 DNA reads as TGTGCCAGCATGGGGTTCACAGATACGCAGTATTTT.

This chain uses TRBV24-1 with TRBJ2-5; D gene uncertain. From germline, CDR1 is KGHDR and CDR2 SFDVKD. The germline V and J ends were trimmed by 0 bases and 5 bases, with 6 bases remaining between them. The CDR3 covers 13 residues. The CDR3 bases are TGTGCCACCAGTGATTTGGGTCTGGAGACCCAGTACTTC. Translated, it gives CATSDLGLETQYF.

The sample holds a few counts of this clonotype. V is TRBV7-8 and J is TRBJ2-1, with D possibly TRBD2 on 6 matching bases. V lost 8 bases and J lost 0, with 14 bases in between. Germline lookup yields CDR1 SGHVS and CDR2 FQNEAQ. CDR3 length: 15 residues. CDR3 residues: CASGRDPSSYNEQFF. In nucleotides, the CDR3 is TGTGCCAGCGGGCGGGACCCTAGCTCCTACAATGAGCAGTTCTTC. The full variable domain, in which reference TRBV7-8 and TRBJ2-1 provide the parts outside the CDR3, is GAGVSQSPRYKVAKRGQDVALRCDPISGHVSLFWYQQALGQGPEFLTYFQNEAQLDKSGLPSDRFFAERPEGSVSTLKIQRTQQEDSAVYLCASGRDPSSYNEQFFGPGTRLTVL.

This clonotype was detected ten times or more. This rearrangement joins TRBV5-1 to TRBJ2-7; weak D call: TRBD1 (7 bases). Germline V gene data show CDR1 as SGHRS and CDR2 as YFSETQ. V was trimmed by 4 bases and J by 6 bases, leaving 14 bases between them. This CDR3 comprises 13 residues. The CDR3 here is CASSRARGVEQYF. The DNA for the CDR3 is TGCGCCAGCAGCCGGGCCAGGGGGGTCGAGCAGTACTTC.

CDR3: CASSFSSRDDEAFF. As DNA, the CDR3 is TGTGCCAGCAGCTTTTCCAGCAGGGACGATGAAGCTTTCTTT. The gene calls are TRBV11-2 and TRBJ1-1, with D perhaps matching TRBD1 (5 bases). Trimming took 3 bases from V and 7 from J, leaving 15 bases between them. This CDR3 contains 14 residues. Germline V gene sequence: CDR1 SGHAT, CDR2 FQNNGV.

The chain uses TRBV9 and TRBJ2-1, with 8 bases identical to TRBD2. Trimming at V came to 0 bases and at J to 9 bases, leaving 11 bases not matched to a gene. The CDR3 is made up of 16 amino acids. The germline CDR1 and CDR2 sequences are SGDLS and YYNGEE. The CDR3 protein is CASSVVTGRGGGEQFF. CDR3 nucleotides: TGTGCCAGCAGCGTAGTTACGGGACGGGGGGGTGGTGAGCAGTTCTTC.

The chain combines TRBV15 with TRBJ1-3; the D gene is possibly TRBD1 (5 bases). V was trimmed by 1 base and J by 0 bases, leaving 13 bases between them. This CDR3 is built from 17 residues. CDR1 and CDR2 from the germline V gene are LNHNV and YYDKDF (reference sequence). The CDR3, as DNA: TGTGCCACCAGCAGAGGGTTCGAGGGGTTCTCTGGAAACACCATATATTTT. Translation gives CATSRGFEGFSGNTIYF.

V gene TRBV4-1 combines with J gene TRBJ2-7; weak D call: TRBD2 (6 bases). V gave up 5 bases and J gave up 2 bases, with 13 bases separating them. CDR3 length: 14 amino acids. CDR1 is MGHRA and CDR2 is YSYEKL in the germline V gene. The CDR3 spells CASSSAGSTYEQYF. The CDR3 DNA reads as TGCGCCAGCAGCTCGGCCGGGAGTACCTACGAGCAGTACTTC.

This clonotype was picked up one time. The V call is TRBV7-9, the J call TRBJ2-1; D is undetermined. V lost 3 bases and J lost 8, with 17 bases in between. Germline V gene sequence: CDR1 SEHNR, CDR2 FQNEAQ (reference sequence). This CDR3 has 15 residues. The CDR3 nucleotides are TGTGCCAGCAGCTTGTTCGCAACCGCCAACGATGAGCAGTTCTTC. Its protein product is CASSLFATANDEQFF.

The V call is TRBV27, the J call TRBJ2-7; 8 nucleotides align to TRBD2. V was pared by 3 bases and J by 3 bases, with 7 bases of the junction left unmatched. The CDR3 totals 15 residues. Per the germline V gene, CDR1 is MNHEY and CDR2 is SMNVEV (reference sequence). For the CDR3, the DNA is TGTGCCAGCAGTTTTGGGCCACTAGCGGACTACGAGCAGTACTTC. The encoded protein is CASSFGPLADYEQYF.

Note on this clonotype: At one boundary the junction diverges from the germline segment, which might be a read error. The chain uses TRBV7-9 and TRBJ2-5, with D possibly matching TRBD1 (5 bases). The germline CDR1 and CDR2 sequences are SEHNR and FQNEAQ (reference sequence). The CDR3 is made up of 14 amino acids. The CDR3 sequence is CASGLESAVKGQYF. CDR3 nucleotides: TGTGCCAGCGGCTTAGAGAGTGCAGTAAAGGGGCAGTACTTC.

The table lists this clonotype with a few counts. This chain uses TRBV7-9 with TRBJ2-1; no reliable D call. The germline V and J ends were trimmed by 2 bases and 8 bases, with 10 bases remaining between them. CDR1 and CDR2 (germline): SEHNR, FQNEAQ (reference sequence). CDR3 size: 13 residues. The CDR3 reads CASSLRSSHEQFF. DNA for the CDR3: TGTGCCAGCAGCTTAAGAAGTAGCCATGAGCAGTTCTTC. Complete variable domain (other parts from reference TRBV7-9 and TRBJ2-1): DTGVSQNPRHKITKRGQNVTFRCDPISEHNRLYWYRQTLGQGPEFLTYFQNEAQLEKSRLLSDRFSAERPKGSFSTLEIQRTEQGDSAMYLCASSLRSSHEQFFGPGTRLTVL.

This clonotype has only a few counts. The gene calls are TRBV7-2 and TRBJ2-7, with D maybe TRBD1 (6 bases). Germline loops: CDR1 SGHTA, CDR2 FQGNSA. V was trimmed by 8 bases and J by 0 bases, leaving 14 bases between them. The CDR3 sequence is 14 residues long. The CDR3 region is CASGQLQSSYEQYF. DNA for the CDR3: TGTGCCAGCGGACAGTTGCAGAGCTCCTACGAGCAGTACTTC.